This is a list of T cell receptor beta chains from one sample in a study of T cell responses to AZD1222 COVID-19 vaccine. Profiled with immunoSEQ multiplex PCR; TCRdb holds only in-frame clones, not every one. The sample has more than 95,000 clones, around 85% seen once. The sequences come from peripheral blood, collected 28 days after the second AZD1222 dose. These receptor sequences come from an adult who received the AZD1222 COVID-19 vaccine. Each CDR3 is given with its conserved first and last residue. Fields, in order: V gene, J gene, D gene, CDR3 protein, CDR3 DNA. A D gene is named only where the DNA matches it firmly.

v_call: TRBV28
j_call: TRBJ2-4
d_call: TRBD2
cdr3_aa: CASGGLGNIQYF
cdr3_nt: TGTGCAAGCGGGGGGCTAGGAAACATTCAGTACTTC

v_call: TRBV5-1
j_call: TRBJ2-7
d_call: NA
cdr3_aa: CASSRGADGEQYF
cdr3_nt: TGCGCCAGCAGCCGCGGGGCCGACGGAGAGCAGTACTTC

v_call: TRBV19
j_call: TRBJ1-1
d_call: NA
cdr3_aa: CASSIWGIVAFF
cdr3_nt: TGTGCCAGTAGTATCTGGGGTATTGTAGCTTTCTTT

v_call: TRBV5-1
j_call: TRBJ1-6
d_call: NA
cdr3_aa: CASSLEGINSPLHF
cdr3_nt: TGCGCCAGCAGCTTGGAGGGGATCAATTCACCCCTCCACTTT

v_call: TRBV28
j_call: TRBJ1-1
d_call: TRBD1
cdr3_aa: CASSQHMGQTHTEAFF
cdr3_nt: TGTGCCAGCAGTCAACACATGGGACAGACTCACACTGAAGCTTTCTTT

v_call: TRBV27
j_call: TRBJ1-1
d_call: NA
cdr3_aa: CASSFLAGVRSMNTEAFF
cdr3_nt: TGTGCCAGCAGTTTCCTGGCCGGGGTGAGGAGCATGAACACTGAAGCTTTCTTT

v_call: TRBV5-4
j_call: TRBJ1-1
d_call: NA
cdr3_aa: CASSLERRTEAFF
cdr3_nt: TGTGCCAGCAGCCTAGAACGCAGGACTGAAGCTTTCTTT

v_call: TRBV2
j_call: TRBJ1-3
d_call: NA
cdr3_aa: CASSISHPLSGNTIYF
cdr3_nt: TGTGCCAGCAGTATATCTCATCCTCTCTCTGGAAACACCATATATTTT

v_call: TRBV19
j_call: TRBJ1-5
d_call: NA
cdr3_aa: CASSTWDFYSNQPQHF
cdr3_nt: TGTGCCAGTAGTACCTGGGACTTTTATAGCAATCAGCCCCAGCATTTT

v_call: TRBV10-3
j_call: TRBJ1-5
d_call: NA
cdr3_aa: CAISEPRTAGNQPQHF
cdr3_nt: TGTGCCATCAGTGAACCCAGGACAGCCGGCAATCAGCCCCAGCATTTT